The text below deals with one T cell receptor (beta chain). This clonotype was counted at least ten times. It lacks a known antigen. The input lacks base qualities; no much larger clone sits a single base away. The data were obtained in a study of breast tumors, draining lymph nodes, adjacent tissues (dated by TCRdb to 2016 to 2017). Regarding the research as a whole: In breast cancer patients, the study compared the TCR beta repertoires of tumor, adjacent nontumor tissue and axillary lymph nodes. In human breast cancer, the study set out to evaluate how tumor, surrounding tissue and draining lymph node repertoires relate to one another and whether T cells may move between these sites.

Lymph node samples were obtained from the axillary draining lymph nodes of breast cancer patients. The instrument given in TCRdb is Illumina HiSeq 2000. TCR beta chain libraries were generated through multiplex PCR amplification. The amplified TCR beta chain products were analyzed by high-throughput sequencing. TCRdb handled the public reads itself, with Q25 trimming in fastp and clone calling in MiXCR, and kept productive beta chains. Every CDR3 protein is listed once, alongside the most common genes and DNA of its rows. Within this sample are about 140,000 distinct CDR3 sequences, with 30% to 35% of them counted one time only. The ten largest clones take up approximately 2.2% of the sample. Points the paper makes about the study in general: A scenario in which most tumor T cells derive from the lymph node and then expand within tumor tissue was judged to be consistent with the data. The conclusion that tumor T cells originate in lymph nodes was framed as consistent with a hypothesis rather than directly demonstrated. Tumor T-cell repertoires showed less diversity than lymph node repertoires and more diversity than nontumor tissue repertoires, and tumor T-cell repertoires showed preferential V and J gene usage. Tumor and nontumor tissue repertoires were significantly more similar in luminal-like than in basal-like breast cancer.

The germline V gene provides CDR1 SNHLY and CDR2 FYNNEI. At the junction V is shortened by 5 bases and J by 9 bases, with 14 bases in between. Inclusive of the bounding cysteine and phenylalanine, the CDR3 is 13 residues long. CDR3 DNA is the only sequence kept; it has 39 bases, read in frame from the first base. Sample: axillary lymph node tissue. The rearranged segments are TRBV2 and TRBJ2-1, and TRBD2 may be the D gene, going by 6 matching bases. The clonotype originates from a female donor with breast cancer. Some clones in this sample may be carry-over from other donors' samples. The DNA is as follows: TGTGCCAGCAGTCGGGGGTCGGAGGGTGAGCAGTTCTTC. Its translation reads: CASSRGSEGEQFF. The reference TRBV2 and TRBJ2-1 proteins fill in what lies around the CDR3, so the full variable domain reads EPEVTQTPSHQVTQMGQEVILRCVPISNHLYFYWYRQILGQKVEFLVSFYNNEISEKSEIFDDQFSVERPDGSNFTLKIRSTKLEDSAMYFCASSRGSEGEQFFGPGTRLTVL.